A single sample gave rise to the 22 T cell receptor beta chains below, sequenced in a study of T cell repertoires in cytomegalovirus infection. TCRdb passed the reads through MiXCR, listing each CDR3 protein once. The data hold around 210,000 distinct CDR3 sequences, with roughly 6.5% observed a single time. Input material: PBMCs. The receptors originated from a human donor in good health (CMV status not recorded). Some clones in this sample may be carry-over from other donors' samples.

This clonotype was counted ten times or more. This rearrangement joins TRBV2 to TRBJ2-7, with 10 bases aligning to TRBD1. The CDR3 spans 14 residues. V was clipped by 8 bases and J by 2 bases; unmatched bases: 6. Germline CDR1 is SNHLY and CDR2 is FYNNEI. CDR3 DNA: TGTGCCAGCGAGAGGGACAGGGGCACCTACGAGCAGTACTTC. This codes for CASERDRGTYEQYF. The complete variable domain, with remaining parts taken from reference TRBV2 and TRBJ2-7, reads EPEVTQTPSHQVTQMGQEVILRCVPISNHLYFYWYRQILGQKVEFLVSFYNNEISEKSEIFDDQFSVERPDGSNFTLKIRSTKLEDSAMYFCASERDRGTYEQYFGPGTRLTVT.

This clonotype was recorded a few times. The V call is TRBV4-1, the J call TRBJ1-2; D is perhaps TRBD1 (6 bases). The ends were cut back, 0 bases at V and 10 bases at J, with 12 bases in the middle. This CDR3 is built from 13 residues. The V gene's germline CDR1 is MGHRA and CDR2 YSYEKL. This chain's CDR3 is CASSQDLGGPYTF. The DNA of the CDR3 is TGCGCCAGCAGCCAAGATTTGGGGGGGCCCTACACCTTC.

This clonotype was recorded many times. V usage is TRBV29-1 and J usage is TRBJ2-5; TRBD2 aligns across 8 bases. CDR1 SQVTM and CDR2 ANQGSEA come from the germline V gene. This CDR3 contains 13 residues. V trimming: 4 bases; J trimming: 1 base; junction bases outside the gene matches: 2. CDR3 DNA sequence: TGCAGCGTTGCTACTAGCGGCCAAGAGACCCAGTACTTC. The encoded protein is CSVATSGQETQYF.

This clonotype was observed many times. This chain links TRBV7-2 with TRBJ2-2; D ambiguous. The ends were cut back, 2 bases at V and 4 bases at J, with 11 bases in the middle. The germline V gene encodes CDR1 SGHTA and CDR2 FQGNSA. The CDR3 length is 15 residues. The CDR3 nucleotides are TGTGCCAGCAGCTTAAAGAGATTTTCCACCGGGGAGCTGTTTTTT. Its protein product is CASSLKRFSTGELFF.

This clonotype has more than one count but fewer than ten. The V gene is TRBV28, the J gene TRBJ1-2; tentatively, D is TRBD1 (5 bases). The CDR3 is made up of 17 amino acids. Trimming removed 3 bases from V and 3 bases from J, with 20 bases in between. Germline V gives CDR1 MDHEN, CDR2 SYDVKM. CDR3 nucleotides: TGTGCCAGCAGTTTTGGGGGAAATTCGGGGGTTCACTATGGCTACACCTTC. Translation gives CASSFGGNSGVHYGYTF.

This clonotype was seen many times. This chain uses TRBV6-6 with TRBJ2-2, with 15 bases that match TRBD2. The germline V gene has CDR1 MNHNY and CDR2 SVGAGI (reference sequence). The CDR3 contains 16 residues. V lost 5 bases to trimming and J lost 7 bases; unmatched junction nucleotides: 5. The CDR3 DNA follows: TGTGCCAGCAGTCGGACTAGCGGGGGGGCTGGCGGGGAGCTGTTTTTT. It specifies CASSRTSGGAGGELFF.

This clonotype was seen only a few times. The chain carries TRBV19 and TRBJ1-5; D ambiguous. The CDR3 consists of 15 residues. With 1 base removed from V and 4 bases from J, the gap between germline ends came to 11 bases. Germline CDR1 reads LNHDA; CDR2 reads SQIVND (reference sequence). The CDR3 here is CASSIVDQGNQPQHF. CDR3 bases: TGTGCCAGTAGTATAGTGGATCAAGGGAATCAGCCCCAGCATTTT.

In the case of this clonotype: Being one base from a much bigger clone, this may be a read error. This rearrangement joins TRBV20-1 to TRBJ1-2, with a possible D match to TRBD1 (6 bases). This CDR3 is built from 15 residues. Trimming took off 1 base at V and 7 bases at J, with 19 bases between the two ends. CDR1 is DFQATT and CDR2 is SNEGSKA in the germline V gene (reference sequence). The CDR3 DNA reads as TGCAGTGCTAGAGGGGGGGGGCAGACGAGCTGTGGCTACACCTTC. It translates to CSARGGGQTSCGYTF.

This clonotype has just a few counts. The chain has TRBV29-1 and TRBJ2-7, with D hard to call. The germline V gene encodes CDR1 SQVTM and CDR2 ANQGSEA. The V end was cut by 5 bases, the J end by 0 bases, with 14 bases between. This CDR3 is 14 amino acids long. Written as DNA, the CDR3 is TGCAGCGTTTTGCAGCTTACGAGCTCCTACGAGCAGTACTTC. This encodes CSVLQLTSSYEQYF.

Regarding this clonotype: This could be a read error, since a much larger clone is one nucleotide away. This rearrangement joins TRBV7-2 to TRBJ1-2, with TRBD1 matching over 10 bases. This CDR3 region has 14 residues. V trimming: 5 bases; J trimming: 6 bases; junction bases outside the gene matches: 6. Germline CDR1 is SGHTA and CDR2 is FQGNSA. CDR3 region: CASSRDRGLHGYTF. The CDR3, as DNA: TGTGCCAGCAGCCGGGACAGGGGATTGCATGGCTACACCTTC.

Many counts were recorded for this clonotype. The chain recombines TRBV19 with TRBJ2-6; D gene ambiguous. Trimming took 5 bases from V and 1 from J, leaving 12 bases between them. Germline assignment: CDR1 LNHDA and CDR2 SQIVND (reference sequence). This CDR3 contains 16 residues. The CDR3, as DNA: TGTGCCAGTAGTCTACAACAAGGGTCTGGGGCCAACGTCCTGACTTTC. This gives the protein CASSLQQGSGANVLTF. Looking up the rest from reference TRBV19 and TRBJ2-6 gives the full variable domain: DGGITQSPKYLFRKEGQNVTLSCEQNLNHDAMYWYRQDPGQGLRLIYYSQIVNDFQKGDIAEGYSVSREKKESFPLTVTSAQKNPTAFYLCASSLQQGSGANVLTFGAGSRLTVL.

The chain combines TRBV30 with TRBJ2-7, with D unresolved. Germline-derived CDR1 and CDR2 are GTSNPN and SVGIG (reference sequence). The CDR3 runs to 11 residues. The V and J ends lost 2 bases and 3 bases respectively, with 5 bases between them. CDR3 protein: CAWSRDYEQYF. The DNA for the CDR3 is TGTGCCTGGAGTCGTGACTACGAGCAGTACTTC.

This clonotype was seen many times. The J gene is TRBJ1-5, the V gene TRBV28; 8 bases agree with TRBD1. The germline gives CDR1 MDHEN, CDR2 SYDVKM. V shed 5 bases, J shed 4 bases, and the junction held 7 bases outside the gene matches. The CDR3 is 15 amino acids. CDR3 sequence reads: CASSPRGQGNQPQHF. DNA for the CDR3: TGTGCCAGCAGTCCCAGGGGGCAAGGAAATCAGCCCCAGCATTTT.

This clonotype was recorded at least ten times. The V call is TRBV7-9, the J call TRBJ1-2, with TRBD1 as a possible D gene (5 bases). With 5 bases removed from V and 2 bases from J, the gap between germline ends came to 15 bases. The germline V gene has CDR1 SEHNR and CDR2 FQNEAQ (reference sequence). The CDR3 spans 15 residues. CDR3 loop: CASSHSGRQNYGYTF. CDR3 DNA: TGTGCCAGCAGCCATTCGGGACGACAAAACTATGGCTACACCTTC.

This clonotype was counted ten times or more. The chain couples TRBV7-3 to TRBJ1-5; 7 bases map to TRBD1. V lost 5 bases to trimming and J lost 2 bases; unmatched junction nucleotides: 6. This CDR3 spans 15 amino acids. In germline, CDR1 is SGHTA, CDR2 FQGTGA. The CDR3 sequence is CASSNSTGRNQPQHF. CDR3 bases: TGTGCCAGCAGCAATTCGACAGGGCGCAATCAGCCCCAGCATTTT.

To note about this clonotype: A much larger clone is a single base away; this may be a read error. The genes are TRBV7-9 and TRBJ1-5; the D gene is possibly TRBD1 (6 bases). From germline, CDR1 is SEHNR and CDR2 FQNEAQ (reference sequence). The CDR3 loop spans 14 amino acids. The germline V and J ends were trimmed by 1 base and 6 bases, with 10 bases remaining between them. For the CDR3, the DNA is TGTGCCAGCAGCTTAGAGCAGGGGAGTCAGCCCCAGCATTTT. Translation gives CASSLEQGSQPQHF.

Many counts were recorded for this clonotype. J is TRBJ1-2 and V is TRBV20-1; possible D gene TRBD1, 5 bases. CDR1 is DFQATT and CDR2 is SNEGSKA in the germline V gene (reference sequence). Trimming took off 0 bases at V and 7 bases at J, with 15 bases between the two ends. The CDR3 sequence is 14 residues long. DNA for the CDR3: TGCAGTGCTAGAGATGAGGGGATGGTGGCTGGCTACACCTTC. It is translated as CSARDEGMVAGYTF.

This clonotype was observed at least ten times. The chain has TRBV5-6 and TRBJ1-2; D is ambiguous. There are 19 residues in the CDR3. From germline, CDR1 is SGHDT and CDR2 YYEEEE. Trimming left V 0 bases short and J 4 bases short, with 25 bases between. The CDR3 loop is CASSLVSTLGRLSGYGYTF. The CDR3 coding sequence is TGTGCCAGCAGCTTGGTTTCGACCCTCGGCAGGCTGTCGGGCTATGGCTACACCTTC.

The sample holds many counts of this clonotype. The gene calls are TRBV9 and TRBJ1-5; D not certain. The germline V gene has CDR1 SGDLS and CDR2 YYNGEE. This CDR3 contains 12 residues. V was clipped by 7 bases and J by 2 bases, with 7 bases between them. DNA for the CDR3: TGTGCCAGCGGCAAAGGCAATCAGCCCCAGCATTTT. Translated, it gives CASGKGNQPQHF.

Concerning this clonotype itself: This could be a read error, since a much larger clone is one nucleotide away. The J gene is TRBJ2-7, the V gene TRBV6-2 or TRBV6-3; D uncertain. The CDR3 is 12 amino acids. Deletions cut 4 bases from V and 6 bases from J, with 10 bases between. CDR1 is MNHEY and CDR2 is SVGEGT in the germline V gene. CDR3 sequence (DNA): TGTGCCAGCAGTTCGGGTTCCAGCGAGCAGTACTTC. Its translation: CASSSGSSEQYF.

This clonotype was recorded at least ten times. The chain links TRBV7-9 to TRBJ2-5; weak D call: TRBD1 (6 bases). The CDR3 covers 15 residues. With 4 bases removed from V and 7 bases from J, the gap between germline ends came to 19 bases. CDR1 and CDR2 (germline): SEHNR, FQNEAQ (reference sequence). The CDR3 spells CASSSPGTHVGTQYF. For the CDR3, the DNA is TGTGCCAGCAGCTCCCCCGGGACACATGTTGGGACCCAGTACTTC.

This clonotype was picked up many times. CDR3 bases: TGTGCCAGCAGCTTAACCGGACTAACCACAGATACGCAGTATTTT. This gives the protein CASSLTGLTTDTQYF. This chain joins TRBV7-3 and TRBJ2-3, with TRBD2 as a possible D gene (6 bases). This CDR3 spans 15 amino acids. V dropped 0 bases and J dropped 2 bases, with 9 bases sitting between them. Germline V gene lookup returns CDR1 SGHTA and CDR2 FQGTGA.